These 18 T cell receptor beta chains originate from one sample sequenced in a study of cytomegalovirus exposure and HLA in healthy donors. PCR amplification relied on 60 Vbeta primers (plus 13 Jbeta primers). Only in-frame clones appear in the TCRdb table, and some are missing; sequencing was by immunoSEQ multiplex PCR. Here the sample spans more than 110,000 clones, approximately 80% being singletons. Sequences were obtained from PBMCs. The receptors were sampled from a male donor in good health and CMV-seronegative.

This clone was counted a few times. The rearrangement uses TRBV6-5 and TRBJ2-5; 8 bases fit TRBD1. This CDR3 region has 15 residues. The germline gives CDR1 MNHEY, CDR2 SVGAGI. Losses at the gene ends were 6 bases for V and 5 bases for J; bases not matched to a gene: 11. CDR3 DNA: TGTGCCAGCAGGACCGACAGGGGCCCAGGGGAGACCCAGTACTTC. Its protein is CASRTDRGPGETQYF.

The chain couples TRBV19 to TRBJ1-5, with D hard to call. The V and J ends lost 5 bases and 0 bases respectively, with 8 bases between them. The CDR3 runs 14 residues. Germline values: CDR1 LNHDA, CDR2 SQIVND (reference sequence). The CDR3 sequence is CASSPLSSNQPQHF. In nucleotides, the CDR3 is TGTGCCAGTAGTCCCCTTAGTAGCAATCAGCCCCAGCATTTT.

In its sample, this clone was seen a few times. The rearrangement uses TRBV4-1 and TRBJ1-4; D is undetermined. V lost 2 bases and J lost 4, with 5 bases in between. The germline V gene encodes CDR1 MGHRA and CDR2 YSYEKL. This CDR3 spans 13 amino acids. The CDR3 here is CASSQTFNEKLFF. The DNA for the CDR3 is TGCGCCAGCAGCCAAACTTTTAATGAAAAACTGTTTTTT.

This clone appeared a few times. Other DNA sequences from this sample encode an identical CDR3 as well. This sequence joins TRBV4-2 and TRBJ1-3; a weak D match, TRBD1 (6 bases). The CDR3 covers 15 residues. V was cut by 0 bases and J by 4 bases, with 10 bases left in between. Germline lookup yields CDR1 LGHNA and CDR2 YNFKEQ. This CDR3 reads CASSQDAGDGNTIYF. DNA for the CDR3: TGTGCCAGCAGCCAAGATGCAGGGGACGGAAACACCATATATTTT.

The gene calls are TRBV19 and TRBJ2-1; TRBD2 is a possible D gene (8 bases). Between the trimmed V and J ends, which lost 1 base and 3 bases, there was a span of 31 bases. This CDR3 has 22 amino acids. CDR1 and CDR2 from the germline V gene are LNHDA and SQIVND (reference sequence). The CDR3 DNA is TGTGCCAGTAGTATAGCCCGGGACAGAGTATACACCGGGACTAGGTTCTACAATGAGCAGTTCTTC. Its protein product is CASSIARDRVYTGTRFYNEQFF.

The J gene is TRBJ1-1, the V gene TRBV27; D is perhaps TRBD1 (5 bases). CDR1 MNHEY and CDR2 SMNVEV come from the germline V gene (reference sequence). V lost 3 bases to trimming and J lost 1 base, with 6 bases between them. CDR3 length: 13 residues. DNA of the CDR3: TGTGCCAGCAGTTTCGACAGGAACACTGAAGCTTTCTTT. Encoded protein: CASSFDRNTEAFF.

Points on this clone: The sample has other DNA sequences that encode this CDR3 too. The V and J genes are TRBV5-1 and TRBJ2-7; 7 nucleotides agree with TRBD1. The junction had 3 bases not matched to a gene; V was cut back by 4 bases and J by 2 bases. CDR1 is SGHRS and CDR2 is YFSETQ in the germline V gene. The CDR3 has 13 residues. The CDR3 nucleotides read TGCGCCAGCAGCACTACAGGGGCCTACGAGCAGTACTTC. Amino acids: CASSTTGAYEQYF.

The sample holds a few counts of this clone. V is TRBV10-2 and J is TRBJ2-7, with D tentatively TRBD2 (6 bases). The CDR3 sequence is 11 residues long. The V gene's germline CDR1 is WSHSY and CDR2 SAAADI. Trimming pared 3 bases from V and 6 bases from J, leaving 6 bases between. The CDR3 bases are TGCGCCAGCAGTGACGGGGGCGAGCAGTACTTC. Its translation: CASSDGGEQYF.

CDR3 nucleotides: TGTGCCAGTAGTATACAAGCGGGAAACACAGATACGCAGTATTTT. Protein: CASSIQAGNTDTQYF. The V gene is TRBV19, the J gene TRBJ2-3, with 7 bases lining up with TRBD2. V dropped 2 bases and J dropped 2; count of bases not matched to a gene: 4. CDR3 length: 15 amino acids. CDR1 is LNHDA, CDR2 SQIVND, per germline (reference sequence).

This chain connects TRBV5-1 to TRBJ1-2, with TRBD1 matching 7 bases. The CDR3 is 15 amino acids. Germline trimming cut 5 bases from V and 8 bases from J; bases unmatched to any gene: 15. CDR1 is SGHRS, CDR2 YFSETQ, per germline. The CDR3 sequence: CASRWGTAPDEGYTF. The CDR3 DNA sequence: TGCGCCAGCAGGTGGGGGACAGCTCCGGACGAAGGCTACACCTTC.

This sequence joins TRBV25-1 and TRBJ2-7; D is perhaps TRBD1 (6 bases). Trimming stripped 3 bases from V and 4 bases from J, with 10 bases between. The CDR3 totals 13 residues. Germline lookup yields CDR1 MGHDK and CDR2 SYGVNS. The CDR3 spells CASSEVQGYEQYF. The DNA for the CDR3 is TGTGCCAGCAGTGAGGTACAGGGTTACGAGCAGTACTTC.

This clone was counted only a few times. The CDR3 sequence is CASSKGQGFYNEQFF. The CDR3 DNA reads as TGTGCCAGCAGCAAGGGACAGGGGTTCTACAATGAGCAGTTCTTC. The chain combines TRBV7-8 with TRBJ2-1, with TRBD1 matching 10 bases. V lost 5 bases to trimming and J lost 3 bases; unmatched junction nucleotides: 4. Germline CDR1 reads SGHVS; CDR2 reads FQNEAQ. The CDR3 has 15 amino acids.

The V gene is TRBV7-8, the J gene TRBJ2-2; possibly TRBD1 for D (6 bases). V lost 11 bases to trimming and J lost 7 bases, with 14 bases between them. The CDR3 loop spans 12 amino acids. Germline V gene data show CDR1 as SGHVS and CDR2 as FQNEAQ. CDR3 DNA sequence: TGTGCCGGGGGCCCTGGAGTCGGGGAGCTGTTTTTT. Translated, it gives CAGGPGVGELFF.

The gene calls are TRBV19 and TRBJ1-4; 7 bases fit TRBD1. After removal of 2 bases from V and 7 bases from J, the junction contained 4 bases not matched to a gene. Per germline, CDR1 LNHDA and CDR2 SQIVND (reference sequence). This CDR3 spans 14 amino acids. The CDR3 nucleotides read TGTGCCAGTAGTATACAGGGGGGCGGTGAAAAACTGTTTTTT. Encoded protein: CASSIQGGGEKLFF.

The rearrangement uses TRBV12-5 and TRBJ2-3, with 8 bases fitting TRBD1. The germline CDR1 and CDR2 sequences are LGHNT and FRNRAP. Unmatched junction bases numbered 9, after V lost 6 bases and J lost 1 base. The CDR3 is made up of 16 amino acids. CDR3 DNA: TGTGCTAGTGGCGTCCACAGGGGGGTCGGCACAGATACGCAGTATTTT. As protein: CASGVHRGVGTDTQYF.

The genes are TRBV19 and TRBJ2-7; 10 nucleotides agree with TRBD1. Germline V gene sequence: CDR1 LNHDA, CDR2 SQIVND (reference sequence). The CDR3 sequence is 13 residues long. J gave up 2 bases and V 9 bases, and 4 bases lay outside the gene matches. CDR3 sequence: CASDGTGAYEQYF. The DNA of the CDR3 is TGTGCCAGCGACGGGACAGGGGCCTACGAGCAGTACTTC. Variable domain in full (rest from reference TRBV19 and TRBJ2-7): DGGITQSPKYLFRKEGQNVTLSCEQNLNHDAMYWYRQDPGQGLRLIYYSQIVNDFQKGDIAEGYSVSREKKESFPLTVTSAQKNPTAFYLCASDGTGAYEQYFGPGTRLTVT.

The genes are TRBV18 and TRBJ1-2; D may be TRBD1 (5 bases). The length of the CDR3 is 14 residues. The germline V gene has CDR1 KGHSH and CDR2 LQKENI. Between the trimmed V and J ends, which lost 4 bases and 9 bases, there was a span of 18 bases. CDR3 DNA: TGTGCCAGCTCACGGCTCGACAGTGTCTGGCGCTACACCTTC. Translating it yields CASSRLDSVWRYTF.

This chain joins TRBV5-5 and TRBJ2-7, with 7 bases lining up with TRBD1. V trimming: 2 bases; J trimming: 3 bases; junction bases outside the gene matches: 5. The CDR3 is 14 amino acids. CDR1 is SGHKS and CDR2 is YYEKEE in the germline V gene (reference sequence). CDR3 coding DNA: TGTGCCAGCAGCTTACTACAGGGGTACTACGAGCAGTACTTC. The encoded protein is CASSLLQGYYEQYF.